These 32 T cell receptor beta chains were sequenced from one sample in a study of T-cell reconstitution after alpha-beta-depleted transplantation in children. General study findings and limits: Hyperexpanded clones declined; after one year, newly produced T cells mostly supplied diversity.

For these receptors, no antigen is known. For TCRbeta, the library was prepared with unique molecular identifiers. TCRdb re-analysed the PCR reads in MiXCR, keeping a single row per CDR3 protein. The table has hundreds of thousands of distinct CDR3 sequences, over 7% seen once. This sample comprised peripheral blood, obtained 360 days after TCRalphabeta/CD19-depleted stem cell transplant. The source of these receptors is a female patient aged 2-9 years who had a stem cell transplant for Fanconi anemia, so the T cells may come from the graft donor.

This clonotype has a count of ten or more. The V gene is TRBV12-3 or TRBV12-4, the J gene TRBJ2-7; 8 bases map to TRBD2. This CDR3 comprises 17 residues. V gave up 2 bases and J gave up 2 bases; unmatched junction bases: 11. This CDR3 reads CASSLTRSGTRTYEQYF. The CDR3 coding sequence is TGTGCCAGCAGTTTAACACGCTCCGGGACTAGGACCTACGAGCAGTACTTC.

This clonotype was counted only a few times. The CDR3 nucleotides read TGCGCCAGCAGCCCCGTCCAAGAAGCTTTCTTT. Translated: CASSPVQEAFF. The chain has TRBV5-1 and TRBJ1-1; D call uncertain. The CDR3 contains 11 residues. The germline V gene has CDR1 SGHRS and CDR2 YFSETQ. V lost 4 bases and J 8 bases, leaving 9 bases between the germline ends.

This clonotype came up many times. The J gene is TRBJ2-5, the V gene TRBV7-3, with 7 bases that match TRBD2. The CDR3 totals 18 residues. Germline V gene sequence: CDR1 SGHTA, CDR2 FQGTGA. V dropped 0 bases and J dropped 1; count of bases not matched to a gene: 11. This CDR3 is CASSLTSGTHTIQETQYF. CDR3 in DNA: TGTGCCAGCAGCTTAACCAGCGGGACCCACACAATCCAAGAGACCCAGTACTTC.

This clonotype turned up a few times. The rearrangement joins TRBV5-1 to TRBJ2-7, with 8 positions matching TRBD1. Losses at the gene ends were 2 bases for V and 0 bases for J; bases not matched to a gene: 7. The CDR3 sequence is 16 residues long. Germline values: CDR1 SGHRS, CDR2 YFSETQ. This CDR3 is CASSFADRGRSYEQYF. For the CDR3, the DNA is TGCGCCAGCAGCTTCGCCGACAGGGGTCGCTCCTACGAGCAGTACTTC.

The chain links TRBV12-3 or TRBV12-4 to TRBJ2-4, with D perhaps given as TRBD1 or TRBD2 (5 bases each). Trimming shortened V by 0 bases and J by 8 bases, and 11 bases separated the two germline ends. This CDR3 spans 14 amino acids. Written as DNA, the CDR3 is TGTGCCAGCAGTTTAGCGAGGGGTAGGGACATTCAGTACTTC. Residues: CASSLARGRDIQYF.

This clonotype occurred many times. The DNA for the CDR3 is TGTGCCAGCAGCAAAGGGACAGGACCAAAGCAGTTCTTC. Translation gives CASSKGTGPKQFF. The gene calls are TRBV21-1 and TRBJ2-1; the table calls TRBD1, which could not be checked here. TRBV21-1 is a recognized pseudogene. This CDR3 is built from 13 residues.

This clonotype was seen many times. The J gene is TRBJ2-3, the V gene TRBV28, with 8 positions matching TRBD2. After removal of 1 base from V and 0 bases from J, the junction contained 6 bases not matched to a gene. From germline, CDR1 is MDHEN and CDR2 SYDVKM. This CDR3 spans 17 amino acids. CDR3 sequence reads: CASSLFGTRLSTDTQYF. The CDR3 nucleotides are TGTGCCAGCAGTTTATTTGGGACTAGGCTTAGCACAGATACGCAGTATTTT. Variable domain in full (rest from reference TRBV28 and TRBJ2-3): DVKVTQSSRYLVKRTGEKVFLECVQDMDHENMFWYRQDPGLGLRLIYFSYDVKMKEKGDIPEGYSVSREKKERFSLILESASTNQTSMYLCASSLFGTRLSTDTQYFGPGTRLTVL.

This clonotype was seen at least ten times. The chain recombines TRBV28 with TRBJ2-7; D is unclear. The CDR3 has 13 residues. Trimming shortened V by 2 bases and J by 6 bases, and 11 bases separated the two germline ends. The germline gives CDR1 MDHEN, CDR2 SYDVKM. The CDR3 protein is CASSLAGRSEQYF. Here the CDR3 DNA reads TGTGCCAGCAGTTTAGCTGGGCGGTCCGAGCAGTACTTC. Drawing the rest from reference TRBV28 and TRBJ2-7, the complete variable domain is DVKVTQSSRYLVKRTGEKVFLECVQDMDHENMFWYRQDPGLGLRLIYFSYDVKMKEKGDIPEGYSVSREKKERFSLILESASTNQTSMYLCASSLAGRSEQYFGPGTRLTVT.

This clonotype was counted many times. CDR3 DNA: TGCAGCGTTGAGCTGCGGTCTATGGGAAACACCGGGGAGCTGTTTTTT. Translation gives CSVELRSMGNTGELFF. This chain joins TRBV29-1 and TRBJ2-2; D unresolved. Trimming pared 3 bases from V and 2 bases from J, leaving 16 bases between. CDR3 length equals 16 residues. Germline V CDR1 and CDR2: SQVTM, ANQGSEA.

The rearrangement joins TRBV10-3 to TRBJ1-3, with D possibly TRBD1 on 5 matching bases. Germline values: CDR1 ENHRY, CDR2 SYGVKD. CDR3 size: 14 residues. Trimming cost V 6 bases and J 0 bases, with 9 bases left between them. CDR3 nucleotides: TGTGCCATCAGAGTACAGGACTCTGGAAACACCATATATTTT. Its protein is CAIRVQDSGNTIYF.

This clonotype was recorded many times. The DNA of the CDR3 is TGTGCCAGCGCGCTCCTAATCCATGAGCAGTTCTTC. Amino acids: CASALLIHEQFF. The gene calls are TRBV7-9 and TRBJ2-1; D gene uncertain. Germline V gives CDR1 SEHNR, CDR2 FQNEAQ (reference sequence). Between the trimmed V and J ends, which lost 8 bases and 8 bases, there was a span of 13 bases. The CDR3 is 12 residues long.

The chain couples TRBV2 to TRBJ1-6; the match to TRBD1 covers 7 bases. Germline V gives CDR1 SNHLY, CDR2 FYNNEI. This CDR3 comprises 13 residues. J lost 9 bases, V lost 6 bases, and 5 bases had no gene match. The DNA for the CDR3 is TGTGCCAGCAGAGCAGGGGGAAGTTCACCCCTCCACTTT. Translating gives CASRAGGSSPLHF.

This chain connects TRBV20-1 to TRBJ2-7; tentatively, D is TRBD1 or TRBD2 (6 bases each). The V end lost 5 bases, the J end lost 7 bases, and 18 bases lay between the germline ends. This CDR3 spans 13 amino acids. From germline, CDR1 is DFQATT and CDR2 SNEGSKA (reference sequence). The CDR3 loop is CSAGGTRRGEQYF. The CDR3 nucleotides are TGCAGTGCTGGAGGGACCCGGAGGGGGGAGCAGTACTTC.

The J gene is TRBJ1-2, the V gene TRBV20-1; no reliable D call. The CDR3 covers 12 residues. Between the trimmed V and J ends, which lost 0 bases and 5 bases, there was a span of 7 bases. From germline, CDR1 is DFQATT and CDR2 SNEGSKA (reference sequence). The CDR3 nucleotides are TGCAGTGCTAGAGATAGTCGGTATGGCTACACCTTC. This translates into CSARDSRYGYTF.

This clonotype has a count of ten or more. This chain uses TRBV5-1 with TRBJ2-7; tentative D call: TRBD1 (6 bases). Deletions cut 0 bases from V and 7 bases from J, with 8 bases between. Germline values: CDR1 SGHRS, CDR2 YFSETQ. The CDR3 runs to 12 residues. The DNA of the CDR3 is TGCGCCAGCAGCTTGGCAGGGGATGAGCAGTACTTC. Amino acid sequence: CASSLAGDEQYF.

This clonotype occurred a few times. The V call is TRBV19, the J call TRBJ1-5, with no clear D. V was trimmed by 2 bases and J by 0 bases, leaving 11 bases between them. Germline CDR1 reads LNHDA; CDR2 reads SQIVND (reference sequence). This CDR3 contains 16 residues. The CDR3 is CASSISLTFSNQPQHF. Here the CDR3 DNA reads TGTGCCAGTAGTATATCGCTGACCTTTAGCAATCAGCCCCAGCATTTT.

This clonotype appeared many times. The genes are TRBV28 and TRBJ2-3; no clear D. From germline, CDR1 is MDHEN and CDR2 SYDVKM. Trimming removed 7 bases from V and 6 bases from J, with 17 bases in between. This CDR3 contains 14 residues. CDR3 residues: CASNPATPRDTQYF. The CDR3 bases are TGTGCCAGCAACCCCGCGACGCCCAGGGATACGCAGTATTTT.

This clonotype was observed at least ten times. CDR3 in DNA: TGTGCCAGCAGTCGGAGACAGAGGCCCTATAATTCACCCCTCCACTTT. The encoded protein is CASSRRQRPYNSPLHF. The chain carries TRBV12-3 or TRBV12-4 and TRBJ1-6, with D possibly being TRBD1 (5 bases). Trimming cost V 5 bases and J 2 bases, with 13 bases left between them. The CDR3 covers 16 residues.

This clonotype showed up just a few times. The CDR3 reads CASSQAMGQPQHF. In DNA, the CDR3 is TGTGCCAGCAGCCAAGCGATGGGGCAGCCCCAGCATTTT. This chain uses TRBV3-1 with TRBJ1-5; D gene ambiguous. Trimming shortened V by 1 base and J by 7 bases, and 8 bases separated the two germline ends. Germline CDR1 reads LGHDT; CDR2 reads YNNKEL (reference sequence). This CDR3 spans 13 amino acids.

This clonotype was picked up many times. The J gene is TRBJ2-7, the V gene TRBV5-8; D may be TRBD2 (6 bases). The CDR3 is 15 amino acids. V was shortened by 7 bases and J by 1 base, with 18 bases between the two germline ends. The germline gives CDR1 SGHTS, CDR2 YDEGEE. This CDR3 is CASDYLRGRSYEQYF. CDR3 sequence (DNA): TGTGCCAGCGACTATTTGCGGGGTAGATCCTACGAGCAGTACTTC.

This clonotype came up many times. The chain is built from TRBV5-1 and TRBJ2-5; perhaps TRBD1 as D (5 bases). Looked up from germline, CDR1 is SGHRS and CDR2 is YFSETQ. This CDR3 is 13 amino acids long. Trimming left V 0 bases short and J 9 bases short, with 12 bases between. CDR3 DNA sequence: TGCGCCAGCAGCTTGGATCTACAGGCGGCCCAGTACTTC. Protein: CASSLDLQAAQYF.

This chain uses TRBV5-1 with TRBJ2-5; 9 bases are a match to TRBD1. Per germline, CDR1 SGHRS and CDR2 YFSETQ. The CDR3 runs to 16 residues. J gave up 6 bases and V 4 bases, and 13 bases lay outside the gene matches. CDR3 loop: CASSLNTGTGSQTQYF. The CDR3, as DNA: TGCGCCAGCAGCCTTAATACCGGGACAGGGAGTCAGACCCAGTACTTC.

This clonotype was counted many times. This CDR3 reads CAISALRGAPTDTQYF. The CDR3 nucleotides read TGTGCCATCAGTGCGTTACGGGGGGCCCCGACAGATACGCAGTATTTT. The chain joins TRBV10-3 to TRBJ2-3, with D maybe TRBD2 (7 bases). V was clipped by 4 bases and J by 3 bases, with 17 bases between them. The CDR3 loop spans 16 amino acids. The germline V gene has CDR1 ENHRY and CDR2 SYGVKD.

This clonotype was recorded a few times. The chain combines TRBV28 with TRBJ2-2, with 7 bases that match TRBD2. V dropped 7 bases and J dropped 4; count of bases not matched to a gene: 3. Germline loops: CDR1 MDHEN, CDR2 SYDVKM. This CDR3 contains 13 residues. The CDR3 sequence: CASIVAGTGELFF. The DNA for the CDR3 is TGTGCCAGCATAGTAGCGGGCACCGGGGAGCTGTTTTTT.

This clonotype was seen more than once but under ten times. V usage is TRBV7-6 and J usage is TRBJ2-7; tentative D call: TRBD1 (6 bases). Germline CDR1 is SGHVS and CDR2 is FNYEAQ. The CDR3 length is 16 residues. The germline V and J ends were trimmed by 1 base and 0 bases, with 13 bases remaining between them. CDR3 protein: CASSLDDRDTSYEQYF. DNA of the CDR3: TGTGCCAGCAGCTTAGATGATCGGGACACCTCCTACGAGCAGTACTTC.

J is TRBJ2-3 and V is TRBV5-6, with a tentative D call TRBD2 (7 bases). The V and J ends lost 4 bases and 7 bases respectively, with 19 bases between them. CDR3 length: 15 residues. Per the germline V gene, CDR1 is SGHDT and CDR2 is YYEEEE. The CDR3 nucleotides read TGTGCCAGCAGCGGAACGGGGGGCCGGTCATATACGCAGTATTTT. Translated: CASSGTGGRSYTQYF. Full variable domain (rest looked up from reference TRBV5-6 and TRBJ2-3): DAGVTQSPTHLIKTRGQQVTLRCSPKSGHDTVSWYQQALGQGPQFIFQYYEEEERQRGNFPDRFSGHQFPNYSSELNVNALLLGDSALYLCASSGTGGRSYTQYFGPGTRLTVL.

This clonotype was counted ten times or more. The rearrangement uses TRBV29-1 and TRBJ1-5, with TRBD1 matching over 8 bases. The V segment lost 6 bases and the J segment 8 bases; nucleotides outside the gene matches: 9. The CDR3 is made up of 13 amino acids. CDR1 SQVTM and CDR2 ANQGSEA come from the germline V gene. Written as DNA, the CDR3 is TGCAGCGTAGCCAGGGGGCGCGAGGAGCCCCAGCATTTT. Protein product: CSVARGREEPQHF.

This clonotype turned up a few times. The chain combines TRBV7-9 with TRBJ1-1; D unresolved. The CDR3 consists of 13 residues. Germline CDR1 and CDR2: SEHNR and FQNEAQ (reference sequence). V lost 0 bases to trimming and J lost 4 bases, with 6 bases between them. CDR3 sequence: CASSLAQVTEAFF. In DNA, the CDR3 is TGTGCCAGCAGCTTAGCCCAGGTCACTGAAGCTTTCTTT. Together with reference TRBV7-9 and TRBJ1-1, the CDR3 gives the full variable domain: DTGVSQNPRHKITKRGQNVTFRCDPISEHNRLYWYRQTLGQGPEFLTYFQNEAQLEKSRLLSDRFSAERPKGSFSTLEIQRTEQGDSAMYLCASSLAQVTEAFFGQGTRLTVV.

This clonotype was found many times. The chain has TRBV20-1 and TRBJ2-3, with a tentative D call TRBD1 (6 bases). This CDR3 spans 14 amino acids. In germline, CDR1 is DFQATT, CDR2 SNEGSKA (reference sequence). V was pared by 3 bases and J by 6 bases, with 16 bases between. CDR3: CSARVRGSSDTQYF. The CDR3 DNA is TGCAGTGCTAGGGTGAGGGGGAGTTCGGATACGCAGTATTTT.

The chain couples TRBV5-1 to TRBJ1-2; D is uncertain. Germline V gene data show CDR1 as SGHRS and CDR2 as YFSETQ. V dropped 0 bases and J dropped 5 bases, with 11 bases sitting between them. This CDR3 has 14 residues. CDR3 nucleotide sequence: TGCGCCAGCAGCTTGGACGGCAGCTTATATGGCTACACCTTC. Residues: CASSLDGSLYGYTF.

This clonotype was counted between two and nine times. The chain joins TRBV6-1 to TRBJ1-1; D remains ambiguous. The CDR3 runs 14 residues. Trimming pared 7 bases from V and 0 bases from J, leaving 12 bases between. CDR1 and CDR2 (germline): MNHNS, SASEGT. CDR3 coding DNA: TGTGCCAGCAAATCAGAGGCCATGAACACTGAAGCTTTCTTT. This sequence encodes CASKSEAMNTEAFF.

Only a few counts were recorded for this clonotype. The rearrangement uses TRBV3-1 and TRBJ2-5; 8 nucleotides match TRBD2. V shed 4 bases, J shed 1 base, and the junction held 5 bases outside the gene matches. This CDR3 is built from 15 residues. CDR1 is LGHDT and CDR2 is YNNKEL in the germline V gene (reference sequence). The CDR3 coding sequence is TGTGCCAGCAGCCCCTTTCGGGGGGGCCAAGAGACCCAGTACTTC. Its protein product is CASSPFRGGQETQYF.